This T cell receptor (beta chain) is from a study of cytomegalovirus exposure and HLA in healthy donors. Notes on the study in general: Three of the chains that were CMV-associated were confirmed in vitro to be specific for CMV antigens. Later, TCR association rates were found to vary by HLA locus, highest for DRB1 and lowest for HLA-C.

Vbeta (60) and Jbeta (13) primers were used in the PCR. Sequencing used immunoSEQ multiplex PCR; TCRdb keeps in-frame clones, though not all of them. The repertoire holds 83,000 or so clones, with 70% to 80% as singletons. Regarding this clone: What it binds is not known. At one boundary the junction diverges from the germline segment, which might be a read error.

Despite likely unrecorded immune exposures, the donors were nominally healthy at the time of sampling. The clonotype originates from a middle-aged woman in good health and CMV-seropositive. Material for sequencing was PBMCs.

DNA of the CDR3: TGTGCCAGCACTTTAATGGGGGGGCTTGTGAATACTGAAGCTTTCTTT. Protein product: CASTLMGGLVNTEAFF. The rearrangement uses TRBV7-2 and TRBJ1-1, with D possibly being TRBD1 (6 bases). The CDR3 contains 16 residues. The germline gives CDR1 SGHTA, CDR2 FQGNSA.